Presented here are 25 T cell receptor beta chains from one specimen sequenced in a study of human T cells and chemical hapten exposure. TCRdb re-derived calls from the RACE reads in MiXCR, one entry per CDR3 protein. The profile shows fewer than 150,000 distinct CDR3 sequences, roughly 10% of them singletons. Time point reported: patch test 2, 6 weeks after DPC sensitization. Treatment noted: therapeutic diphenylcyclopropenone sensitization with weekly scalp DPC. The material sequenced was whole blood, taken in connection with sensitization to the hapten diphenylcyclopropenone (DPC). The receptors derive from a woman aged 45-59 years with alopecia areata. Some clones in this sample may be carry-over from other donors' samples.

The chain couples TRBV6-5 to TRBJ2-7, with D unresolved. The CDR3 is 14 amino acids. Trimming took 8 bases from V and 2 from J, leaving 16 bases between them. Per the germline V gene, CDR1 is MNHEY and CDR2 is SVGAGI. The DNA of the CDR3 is TGTGCCAGCTCGGAGCCACCAAAAACCTACGAGCAGTACTTC. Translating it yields CASSEPPKTYEQYF.

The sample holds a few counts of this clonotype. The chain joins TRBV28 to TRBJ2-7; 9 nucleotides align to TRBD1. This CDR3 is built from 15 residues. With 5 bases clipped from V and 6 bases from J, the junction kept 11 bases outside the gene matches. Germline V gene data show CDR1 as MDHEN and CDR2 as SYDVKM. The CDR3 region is CASSPGDRARVEQYF. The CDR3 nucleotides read TGTGCCAGCAGTCCTGGGGACAGGGCGCGAGTCGAGCAGTACTTC.

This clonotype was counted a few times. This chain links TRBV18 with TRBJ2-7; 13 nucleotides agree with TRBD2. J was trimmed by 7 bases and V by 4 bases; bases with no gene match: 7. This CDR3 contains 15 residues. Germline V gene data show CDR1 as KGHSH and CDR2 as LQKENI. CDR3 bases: TGTGCCAGCTCACTGCAACTAGCGGGAGGGAAGGAGCAGTACTTC. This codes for CASSLQLAGGKEQYF.

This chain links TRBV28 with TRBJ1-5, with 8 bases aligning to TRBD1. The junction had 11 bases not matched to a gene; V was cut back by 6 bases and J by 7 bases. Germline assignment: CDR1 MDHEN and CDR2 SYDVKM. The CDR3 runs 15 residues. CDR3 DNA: TGTGCCAGCAGACTCGCAGGGGGCGAAGCACAGCCCCAGCATTTT. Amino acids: CASRLAGGEAQPQHF.

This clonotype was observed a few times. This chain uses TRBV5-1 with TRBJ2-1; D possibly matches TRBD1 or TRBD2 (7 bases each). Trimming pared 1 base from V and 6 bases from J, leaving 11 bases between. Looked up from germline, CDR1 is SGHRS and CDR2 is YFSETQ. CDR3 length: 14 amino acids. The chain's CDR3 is CASSLLRGGNEQFF. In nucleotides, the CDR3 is TGCGCCAGCAGCTTGCTCAGGGGGGGCAATGAGCAGTTCTTC. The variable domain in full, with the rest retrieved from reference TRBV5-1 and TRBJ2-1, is KAGVTQTPRYLIKTRGQQVTLSCSPISGHRSVSWYQQTPGQGLQFLFEYFSETQRNKGNFPGRFSGRQFSNSRSEMNVSTLELGDSALYLCASSLLRGGNEQFFGPGTRLTVL.

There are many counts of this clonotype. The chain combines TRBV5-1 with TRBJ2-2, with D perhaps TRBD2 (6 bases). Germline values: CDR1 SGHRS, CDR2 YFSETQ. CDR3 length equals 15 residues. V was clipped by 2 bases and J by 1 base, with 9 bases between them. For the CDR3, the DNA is TGCGCCAGCAGCTTAGGCGGGAAGAACACCGGGGAGCTGTTTTTT. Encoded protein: CASSLGGKNTGELFF.

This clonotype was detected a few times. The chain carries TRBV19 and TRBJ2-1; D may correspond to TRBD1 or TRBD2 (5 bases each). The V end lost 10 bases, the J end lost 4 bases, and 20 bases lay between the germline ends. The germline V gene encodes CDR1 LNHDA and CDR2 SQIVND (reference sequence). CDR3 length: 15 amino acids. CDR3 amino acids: CATQSLGVNYNEQFF. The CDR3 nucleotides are TGTGCCACTCAATCACTGGGGGTGAATTACAATGAGCAGTTCTTC.

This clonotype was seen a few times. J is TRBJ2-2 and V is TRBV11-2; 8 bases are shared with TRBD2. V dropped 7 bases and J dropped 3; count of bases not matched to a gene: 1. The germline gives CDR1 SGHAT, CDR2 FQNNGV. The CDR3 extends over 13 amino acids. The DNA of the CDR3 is TGTGCCAGCACTAGCGGGTACACCGGGGAGCTGTTTTTT. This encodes CASTSGYTGELFF. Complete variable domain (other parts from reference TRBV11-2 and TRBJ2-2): EAGVAQSPRYKIIEKRQSVAFWCNPISGHATLYWYQQILGQGPKLLIQFQNNGVVDDSQLPKDRFSAERLKGVDSTLKIQPAKLEDSAVYLCASTSGYTGELFFGEGSRLTVL.

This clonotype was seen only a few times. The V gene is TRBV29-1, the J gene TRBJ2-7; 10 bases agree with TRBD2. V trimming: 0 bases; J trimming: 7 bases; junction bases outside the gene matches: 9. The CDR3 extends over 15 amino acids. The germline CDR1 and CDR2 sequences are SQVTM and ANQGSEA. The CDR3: CSVEDRAGGPREQYF. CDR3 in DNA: TGCAGCGTTGAAGATCGAGCGGGAGGGCCGAGAGAGCAGTACTTC.

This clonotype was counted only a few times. The CDR3 is CASRRLGGYNEQFF. Written as DNA, the CDR3 is TGTGCCAGCAGACGGTTAGGCGGTTACAATGAGCAGTTCTTC. This chain joins TRBV3-1 and TRBJ2-1; D not certain. V lost 6 bases, J lost 4 bases, and 13 bases lay in between. CDR1 is LGHDT and CDR2 is YNNKEL in the germline V gene (reference sequence). The CDR3 has 14 residues.

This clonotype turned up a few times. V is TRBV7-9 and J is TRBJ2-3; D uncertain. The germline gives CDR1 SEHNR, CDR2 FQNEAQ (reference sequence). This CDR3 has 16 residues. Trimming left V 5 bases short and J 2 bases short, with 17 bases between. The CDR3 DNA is TGTGCCAGCAGCCCCTGGCGGACCGGACCCACAGATACGCAGTATTTT. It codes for CASSPWRTGPTDTQYF.

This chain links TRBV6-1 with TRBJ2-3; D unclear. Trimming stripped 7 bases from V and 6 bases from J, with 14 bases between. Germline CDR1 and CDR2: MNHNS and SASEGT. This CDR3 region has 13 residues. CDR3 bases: TGTGCCAGCAACCAAGTTCCCACGGATACGCAGTATTTT. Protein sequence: CASNQVPTDTQYF.

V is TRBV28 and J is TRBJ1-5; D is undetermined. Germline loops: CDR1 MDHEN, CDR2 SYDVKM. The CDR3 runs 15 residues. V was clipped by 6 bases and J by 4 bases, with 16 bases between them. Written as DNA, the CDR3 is TGTGCCAGCAGCCAACCGGGCGGCAGTAATCAGCCCCAGCATTTT. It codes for CASSQPGGSNQPQHF.

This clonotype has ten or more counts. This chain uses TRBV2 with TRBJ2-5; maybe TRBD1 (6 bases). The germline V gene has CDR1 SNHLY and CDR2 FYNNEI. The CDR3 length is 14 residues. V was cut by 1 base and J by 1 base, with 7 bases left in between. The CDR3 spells CASSEVGGQETQYF. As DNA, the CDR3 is TGTGCCAGCAGTGAAGTAGGGGGCCAAGAGACCCAGTACTTC.

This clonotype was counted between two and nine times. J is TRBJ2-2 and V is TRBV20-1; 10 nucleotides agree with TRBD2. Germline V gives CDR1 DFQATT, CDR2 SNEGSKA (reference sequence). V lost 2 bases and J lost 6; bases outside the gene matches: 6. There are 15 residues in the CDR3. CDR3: CSARRSGRASGELFF. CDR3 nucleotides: TGCAGTGCTAGAAGAAGCGGGAGGGCCTCCGGGGAGCTGTTTTTT.

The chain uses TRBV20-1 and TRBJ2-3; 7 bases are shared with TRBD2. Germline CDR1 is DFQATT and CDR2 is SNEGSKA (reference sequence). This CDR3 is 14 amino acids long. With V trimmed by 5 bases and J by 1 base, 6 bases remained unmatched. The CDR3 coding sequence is TGCAGTGCTTCACGGGAGGCGGGCACAGATACGCAGTATTTT. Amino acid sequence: CSASREAGTDTQYF.

The CDR3 reads CATTGHLNTEAFF. CDR3 coding DNA: TGTGCCACCACGGGACATCTGAACACTGAAGCTTTCTTT. V usage is TRBV19 and J usage is TRBJ1-1, with D possibly matching TRBD1 (6 bases). Per germline, CDR1 LNHDA and CDR2 SQIVND (reference sequence). Trimming removed 10 bases from V and 0 bases from J, with 12 bases in between. The length of the CDR3 is 13 residues. Filled out from reference TRBV19 and TRBJ1-1, the complete variable domain reads DGGITQSPKYLFRKEGQNVTLSCEQNLNHDAMYWYRQDPGQGLRLIYYSQIVNDFQKGDIAEGYSVSREKKESFPLTVTSAQKNPTAFYLCATTGHLNTEAFFGQGTRLTVV.

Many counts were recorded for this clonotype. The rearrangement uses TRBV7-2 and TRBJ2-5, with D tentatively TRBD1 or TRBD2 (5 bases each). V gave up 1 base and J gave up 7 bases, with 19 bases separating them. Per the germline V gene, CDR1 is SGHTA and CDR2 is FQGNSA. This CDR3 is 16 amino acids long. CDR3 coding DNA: TGTGCCAGCAGCTTAGTGGGGACGAGTCCTCCTCGGACCCAGTACTTC. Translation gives CASSLVGTSPPRTQYF.

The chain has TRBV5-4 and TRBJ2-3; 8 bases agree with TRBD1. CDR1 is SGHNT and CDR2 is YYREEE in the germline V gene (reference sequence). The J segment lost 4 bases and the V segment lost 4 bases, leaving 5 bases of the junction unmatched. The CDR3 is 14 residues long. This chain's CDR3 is CASSRTGPPDTQYF. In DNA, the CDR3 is TGTGCCAGCAGCAGGACAGGGCCGCCAGATACGCAGTATTTT.

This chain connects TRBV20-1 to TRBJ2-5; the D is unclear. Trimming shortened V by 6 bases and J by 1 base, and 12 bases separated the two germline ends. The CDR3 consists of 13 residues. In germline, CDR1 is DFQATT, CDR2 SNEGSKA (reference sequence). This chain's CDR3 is CSALTRIQETQYF. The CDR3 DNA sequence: TGCAGTGCCCTAACGCGGATCCAAGAGACCCAGTACTTC.

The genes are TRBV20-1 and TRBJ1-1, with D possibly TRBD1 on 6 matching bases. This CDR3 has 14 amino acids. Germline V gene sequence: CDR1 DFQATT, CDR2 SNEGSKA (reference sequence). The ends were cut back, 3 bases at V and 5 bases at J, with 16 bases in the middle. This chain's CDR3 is CSASGLQGDTEAFF. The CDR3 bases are TGCAGTGCTAGCGGGTTACAGGGCGATACTGAAGCTTTCTTT.

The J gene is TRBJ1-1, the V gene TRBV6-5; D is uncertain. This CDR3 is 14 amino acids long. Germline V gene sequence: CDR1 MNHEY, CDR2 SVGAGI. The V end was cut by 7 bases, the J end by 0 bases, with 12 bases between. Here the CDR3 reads CASIRDGMNTEAFF. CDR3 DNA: TGTGCCAGCATTCGAGACGGGATGAACACTGAAGCTTTCTTT.

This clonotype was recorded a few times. CDR3: CSVDSRTGPFEQFF. For the CDR3, the DNA is TGCAGCGTTGATTCGAGGACAGGGCCGTTTGAGCAGTTCTTC. V gene TRBV29-1 combines with J gene TRBJ2-1; 8 bases are shared with TRBD1. This CDR3 contains 14 residues. Trimming at V came to 3 bases and at J to 9 bases, leaving 10 bases not matched to a gene. CDR1 is SQVTM, CDR2 ANQGSEA, per germline.

The CDR3 sequence is CASRQGGTDTQYF. CDR3 coding DNA: TGTGCCAGCCGACAGGGGGGGACAGATACGCAGTATTTT. V and J are TRBV28 and TRBJ2-3; TRBD1 matches at 9 bases. This CDR3 spans 13 amino acids. V lost 8 bases and J lost 3; bases outside the gene matches: 3. Per the germline V gene, CDR1 is MDHEN and CDR2 is SYDVKM.

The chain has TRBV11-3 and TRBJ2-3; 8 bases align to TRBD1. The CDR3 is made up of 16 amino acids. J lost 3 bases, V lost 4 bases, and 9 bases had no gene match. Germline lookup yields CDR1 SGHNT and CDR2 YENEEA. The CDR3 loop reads CASSSGQGDITDTQYF. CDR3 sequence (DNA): TGTGCCAGCAGCTCCGGACAGGGCGACATTACAGATACGCAGTATTTT.